This T cell receptor beta chain is drawn from a study of shared clonotypes between healthy human individuals. Findings of the study overall: Rarefaction showed that sequencing of sorted subsets was incomplete (despite large depth). The generation probabilities recorded for non-shared clonotypes fell below those of clonotypes shared by all four donors.

In its sample, this clone was seen once. Its antigen remains unknown. Every immunoSEQ plate was one replicate of a subset's evenly spread DNA. The table came from immunoSEQ multiplex PCR; TCRdb's copy has only in-frame clones and leaves some out. The sample has a few hundred thousand clones, roughly 97% seen once. The CDR3 sequence is 16 residues long. Germline V gene data show CDR1 as MDHEN and CDR2 as SYDVKM. V lost 4 bases, J lost 3 bases, and 15 bases lay in between. The clonotype was recovered from a woman in her 30s in good health. The J gene is TRBJ1-4, the V gene TRBV28, with a possible D match to TRBD1 (5 bases). Sequencing was performed on naive CD4+ T cells sorted from blood. Documented subset: CD45RA+ positively selected. CDR3 bases: TGTGCCAGCAGTTCTACCATCGGGGGTGCTAATGAAAAACTGTTTTTT. It encodes CASSSTIGGANEKLFF.